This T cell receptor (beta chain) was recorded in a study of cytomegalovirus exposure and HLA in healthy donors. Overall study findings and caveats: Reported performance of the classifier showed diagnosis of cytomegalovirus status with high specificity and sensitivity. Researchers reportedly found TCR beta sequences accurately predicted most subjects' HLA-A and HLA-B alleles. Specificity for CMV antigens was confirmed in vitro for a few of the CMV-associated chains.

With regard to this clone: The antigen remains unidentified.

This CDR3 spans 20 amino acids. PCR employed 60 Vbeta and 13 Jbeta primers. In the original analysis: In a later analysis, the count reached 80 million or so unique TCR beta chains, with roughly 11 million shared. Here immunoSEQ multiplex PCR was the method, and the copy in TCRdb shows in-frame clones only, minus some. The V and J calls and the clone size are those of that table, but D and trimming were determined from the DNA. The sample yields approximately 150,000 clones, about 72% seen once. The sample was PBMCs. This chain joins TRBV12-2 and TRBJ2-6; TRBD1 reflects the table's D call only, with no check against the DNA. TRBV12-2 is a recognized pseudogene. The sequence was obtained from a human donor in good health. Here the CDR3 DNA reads TGTGCAAGTCGCTTAACAGGACAGGGCCTTATACACTCTGGGGCCAACGTCCTGACTTTC. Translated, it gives CASRLTGQGLIHSGANVLTF.